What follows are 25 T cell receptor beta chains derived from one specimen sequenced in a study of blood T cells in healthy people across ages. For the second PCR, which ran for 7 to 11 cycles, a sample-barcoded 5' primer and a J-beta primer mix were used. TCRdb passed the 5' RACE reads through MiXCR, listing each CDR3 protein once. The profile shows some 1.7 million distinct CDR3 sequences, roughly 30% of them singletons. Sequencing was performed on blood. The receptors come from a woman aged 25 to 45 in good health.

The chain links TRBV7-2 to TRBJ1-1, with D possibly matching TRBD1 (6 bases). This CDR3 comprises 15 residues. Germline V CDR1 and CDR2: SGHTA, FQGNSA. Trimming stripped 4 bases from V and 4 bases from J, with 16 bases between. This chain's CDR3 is CASSSRGGGSTEAFF. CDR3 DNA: TGTGCCAGCAGCTCCAGAGGAGGGGGGAGCACTGAAGCTTTCTTT.

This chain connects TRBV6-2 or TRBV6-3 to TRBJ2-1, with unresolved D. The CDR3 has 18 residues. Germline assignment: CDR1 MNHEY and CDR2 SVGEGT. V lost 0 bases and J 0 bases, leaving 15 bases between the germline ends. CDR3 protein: CASSYSHQDPHSYNEQFF. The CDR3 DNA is TGTGCCAGCAGTTACTCACATCAGGATCCCCACTCCTACAATGAGCAGTTCTTC.

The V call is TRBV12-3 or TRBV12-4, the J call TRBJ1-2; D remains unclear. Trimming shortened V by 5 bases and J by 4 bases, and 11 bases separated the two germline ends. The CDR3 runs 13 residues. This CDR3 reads CASSADVSYGYTF. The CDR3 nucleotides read TGTGCCAGCAGTGCAGACGTAAGCTATGGCTACACCTTC.

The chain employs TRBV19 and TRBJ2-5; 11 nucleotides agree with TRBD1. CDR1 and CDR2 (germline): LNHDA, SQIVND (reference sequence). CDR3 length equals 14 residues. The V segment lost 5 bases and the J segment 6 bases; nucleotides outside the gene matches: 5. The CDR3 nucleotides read TGTGCCAGTAGTCGGGACAGGGGGATGAAGACCCAGTACTTC. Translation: CASSRDRGMKTQYF.

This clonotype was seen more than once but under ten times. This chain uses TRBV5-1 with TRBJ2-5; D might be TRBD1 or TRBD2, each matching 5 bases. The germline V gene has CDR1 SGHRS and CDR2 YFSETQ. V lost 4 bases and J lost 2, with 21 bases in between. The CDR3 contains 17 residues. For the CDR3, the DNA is TGCGCCAGCAGCAGACCCCGGGGACCAGAAGTTCAAGAGACCCAGTACTTC. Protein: CASSRPRGPEVQETQYF.

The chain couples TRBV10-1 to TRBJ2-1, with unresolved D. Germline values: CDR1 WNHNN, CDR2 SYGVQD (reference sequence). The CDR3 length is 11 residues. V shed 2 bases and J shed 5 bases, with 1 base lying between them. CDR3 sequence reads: CASSEDNEQFF. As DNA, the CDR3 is TGCGCCAGCAGTGAGGACAATGAGCAGTTCTTC.

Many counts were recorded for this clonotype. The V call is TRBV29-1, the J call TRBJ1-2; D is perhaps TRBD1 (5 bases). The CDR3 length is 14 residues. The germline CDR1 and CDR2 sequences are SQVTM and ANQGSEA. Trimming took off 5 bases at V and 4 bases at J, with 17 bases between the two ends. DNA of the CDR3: TGCAGCGTTTCTCGTAGGGGTGATGGCTATGGCTACACCTTC. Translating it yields CSVSRRGDGYGYTF.

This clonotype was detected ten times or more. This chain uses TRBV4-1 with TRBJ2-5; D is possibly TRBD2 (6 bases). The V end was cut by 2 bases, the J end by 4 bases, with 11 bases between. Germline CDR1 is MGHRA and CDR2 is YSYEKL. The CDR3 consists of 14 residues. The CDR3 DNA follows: TGCGCCAGCAGCCAAAGGGCGGGGACAGAGACCCAGTACTTC. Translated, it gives CASSQRAGTETQYF.

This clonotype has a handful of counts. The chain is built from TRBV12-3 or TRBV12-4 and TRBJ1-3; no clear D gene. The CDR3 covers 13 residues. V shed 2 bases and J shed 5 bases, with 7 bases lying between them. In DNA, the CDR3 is TGTGCCAGCAGTTTACTGGGAAGAAACACCATATATTTT. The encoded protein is CASSLLGRNTIYF.

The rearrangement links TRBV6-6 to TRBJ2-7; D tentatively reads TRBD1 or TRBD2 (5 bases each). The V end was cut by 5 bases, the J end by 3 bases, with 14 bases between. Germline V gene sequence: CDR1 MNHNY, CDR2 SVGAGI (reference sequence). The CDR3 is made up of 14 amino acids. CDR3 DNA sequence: TGTGCCAGCAGTAACCGGGACGTCATCTACGAGCAGTACTTC. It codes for CASSNRDVIYEQYF.

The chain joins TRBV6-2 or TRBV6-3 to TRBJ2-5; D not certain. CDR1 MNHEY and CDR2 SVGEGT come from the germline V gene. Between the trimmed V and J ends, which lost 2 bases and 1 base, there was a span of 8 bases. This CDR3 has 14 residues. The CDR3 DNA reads TGTGCCAGCAGTTACCTAGACACCCAAGAGACCCAGTACTTC. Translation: CASSYLDTQETQYF.

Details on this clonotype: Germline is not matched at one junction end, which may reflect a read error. The CDR3 DNA is TGTACCAGCATACTAGCGGGGAGGAACACAGATACGCAGTATTTT. It codes for CTSILAGRNTDTQYF. J is TRBJ2-3 and V is TRBV12-3 or TRBV12-4; 10 bases agree with TRBD2. This CDR3 is 15 amino acids long.

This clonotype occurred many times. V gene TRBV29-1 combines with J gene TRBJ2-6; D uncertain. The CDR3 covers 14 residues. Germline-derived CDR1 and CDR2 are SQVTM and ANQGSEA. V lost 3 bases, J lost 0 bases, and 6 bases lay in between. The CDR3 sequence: CSVDGFSGANVLTF. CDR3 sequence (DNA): TGCAGCGTTGACGGGTTCTCTGGGGCCAACGTCCTGACTTTC.

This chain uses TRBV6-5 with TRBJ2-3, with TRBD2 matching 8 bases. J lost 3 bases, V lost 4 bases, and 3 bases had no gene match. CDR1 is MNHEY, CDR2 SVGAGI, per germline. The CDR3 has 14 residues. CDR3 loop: CASSWGLVTDTQYF. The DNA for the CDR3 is TGTGCCAGCAGTTGGGGACTAGTGACAGATACGCAGTATTTT.

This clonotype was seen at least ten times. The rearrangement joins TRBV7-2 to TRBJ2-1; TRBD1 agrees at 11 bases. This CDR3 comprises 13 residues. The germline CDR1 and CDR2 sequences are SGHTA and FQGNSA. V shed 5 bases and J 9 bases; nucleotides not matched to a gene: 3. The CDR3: CASSMGQGGEQFF. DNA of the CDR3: TGTGCCAGCAGCATGGGACAGGGGGGTGAGCAGTTCTTC.

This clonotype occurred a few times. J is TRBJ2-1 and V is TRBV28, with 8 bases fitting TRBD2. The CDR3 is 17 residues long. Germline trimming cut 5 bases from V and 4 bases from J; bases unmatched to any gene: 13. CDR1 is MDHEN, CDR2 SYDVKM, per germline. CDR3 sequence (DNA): TGTGCCAGCAGTCCCGGGGGGGGAGGGGCGCTTTACAATGAGCAGTTCTTC. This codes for CASSPGGGGALYNEQFF. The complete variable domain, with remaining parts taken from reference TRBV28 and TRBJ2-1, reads DVKVTQSSRYLVKRTGEKVFLECVQDMDHENMFWYRQDPGLGLRLIYFSYDVKMKEKGDIPEGYSVSREKKERFSLILESASTNQTSMYLCASSPGGGGALYNEQFFGPGTRLTVL.

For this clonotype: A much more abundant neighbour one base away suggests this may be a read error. CDR3 sequence: CSAPSAGANNEQFF. In nucleotides, the CDR3 is TGCAGTGCTCCTTCAGCCGGGGCAAACAATGAGCAGTTCTTC. V usage is TRBV20-1 and J usage is TRBJ2-1; D is perhaps TRBD1 or TRBD2 (5 bases each). Looked up from germline, CDR1 is DFQATT and CDR2 is SNEGSKA (reference sequence). This CDR3 comprises 14 residues. Between the trimmed V and J ends, which lost 5 bases and 5 bases, there was a span of 16 bases.

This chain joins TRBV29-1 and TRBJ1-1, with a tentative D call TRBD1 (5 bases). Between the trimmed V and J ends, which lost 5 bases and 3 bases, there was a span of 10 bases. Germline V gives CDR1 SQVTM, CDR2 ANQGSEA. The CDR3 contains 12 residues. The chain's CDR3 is CSVLAGDTEAFF. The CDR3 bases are TGCAGCGTTTTAGCGGGGGACACTGAAGCTTTCTTT.

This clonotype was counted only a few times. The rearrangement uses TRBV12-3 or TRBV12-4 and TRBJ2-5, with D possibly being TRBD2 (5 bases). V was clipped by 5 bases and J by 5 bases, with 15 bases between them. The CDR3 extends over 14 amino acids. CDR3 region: CASSSVLGSETQYF. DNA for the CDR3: TGTGCCAGCAGTAGCGTTTTAGGGAGCGAGACCCAGTACTTC.

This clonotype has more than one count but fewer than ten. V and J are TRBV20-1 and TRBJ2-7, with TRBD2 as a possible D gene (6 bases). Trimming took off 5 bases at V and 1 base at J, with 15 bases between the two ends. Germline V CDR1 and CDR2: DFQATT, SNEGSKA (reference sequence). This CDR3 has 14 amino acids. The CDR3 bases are TGCAGTGCTCCGGACTACCAGAGGTCCTACGAGCAGTACTTC. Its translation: CSAPDYQRSYEQYF.

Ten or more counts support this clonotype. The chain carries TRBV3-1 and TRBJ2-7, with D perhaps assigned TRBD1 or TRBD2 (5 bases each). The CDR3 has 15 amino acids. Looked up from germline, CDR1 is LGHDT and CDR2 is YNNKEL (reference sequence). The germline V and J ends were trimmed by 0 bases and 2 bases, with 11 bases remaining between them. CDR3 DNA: TGTGCCAGCAGCCAAGATGGGGGAATACCCTACGAGCAGTACTTC. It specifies CASSQDGGIPYEQYF.

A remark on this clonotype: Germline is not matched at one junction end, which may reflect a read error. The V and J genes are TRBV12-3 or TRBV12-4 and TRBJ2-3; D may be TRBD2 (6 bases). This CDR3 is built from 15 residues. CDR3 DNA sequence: TGTGCCAGCAGTTTAAGTAGAACTAGCACAGATACGGAGTATTTT. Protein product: CASSLSRTSTDTEYF.

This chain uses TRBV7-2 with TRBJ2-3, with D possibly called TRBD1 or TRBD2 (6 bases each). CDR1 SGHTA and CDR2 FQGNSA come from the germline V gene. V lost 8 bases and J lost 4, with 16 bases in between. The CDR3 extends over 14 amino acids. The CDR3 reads CASSGGPSADTQYF. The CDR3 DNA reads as TGTGCCAGCTCCGGGGGCCCTAGCGCAGATACGCAGTATTTT.

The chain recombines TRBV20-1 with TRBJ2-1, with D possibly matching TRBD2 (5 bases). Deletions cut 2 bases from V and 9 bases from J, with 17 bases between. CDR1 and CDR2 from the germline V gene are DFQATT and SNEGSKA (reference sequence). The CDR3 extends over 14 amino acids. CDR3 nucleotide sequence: TGCAGTGCTAGACTAGATGGGAGTCGTGGTGAGCAGTTCTTC. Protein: CSARLDGSRGEQFF.

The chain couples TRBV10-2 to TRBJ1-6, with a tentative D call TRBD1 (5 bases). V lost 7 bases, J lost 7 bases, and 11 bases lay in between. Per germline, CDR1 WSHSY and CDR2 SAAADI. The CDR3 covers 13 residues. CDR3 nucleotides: TGCGCCAGCACCGGCAGGGTGAATTCACCCCTCCACTTT. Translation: CASTGRVNSPLHF.